What follows are 15 T cell receptor beta chains derived from one specimen sequenced in a study of T cells after yellow fever vaccination. TCRdb reprocessed the 5' RACE reads with MiXCR, giving one entry per CDR3 protein. Here the sample spans 300,000 to 350,000 distinct CDR3 sequences, almost 4% being singletons. The sample here was PBMCs, taken 5 days after the yellow fever booster vaccination. These receptors all come from a man aged 18 to 30 who received the YFV17D yellow fever vaccine.

This chain connects TRBV6-2 or TRBV6-3 to TRBJ2-7; TRBD1 or TRBD2 may be the D gene (6 bases each). Germline assignment: CDR1 MNHEY and CDR2 SVGEGT. CDR3 size: 15 residues. The V and J ends lost 6 bases and 0 bases respectively, with 15 bases between them. CDR3 region: CASSRVRGDSYEQYF. CDR3 coding DNA: TGTGCCAGCAGCAGGGTAAGGGGGGACTCCTACGAGCAGTACTTC.

The chain recombines TRBV3-1 with TRBJ2-1, with 8 nucleotides matching TRBD2. Trimming took 1 base from V and 5 from J; bases not matched to a gene: 10. Germline V CDR1 and CDR2: LGHDT, YNNKEL (reference sequence). This CDR3 comprises 17 residues. In nucleotides, the CDR3 is TGTGCCAGCAGCCAAGGGTTTATGTCGGGGGGGAACAATGAGCAGTTCTTC. This codes for CASSQGFMSGGNNEQFF.

This clonotype was observed many times. The rearrangement links TRBV18 to TRBJ2-5; no firm D call. The CDR3 consists of 13 residues. Germline V CDR1 and CDR2: KGHSH, LQKENI. V was cut by 2 bases and J by 5 bases, with 9 bases left in between. For the CDR3, the DNA is TGTGCCAGCTCACCAAGACAAGACGAGACCCAGTACTTC. Its translation is CASSPRQDETQYF.

The V call is TRBV12-3 or TRBV12-4, the J call TRBJ1-2; D is ambiguous. CDR3 length: 13 residues. Trimming cost V 2 bases and J 8 bases, with 12 bases left between them. The CDR3 bases are TGTGCCAGCAGTTTATCGGGAATTAGCGGCTACACCTTC. Translating it yields CASSLSGISGYTF.

CDR3 residues: CASSLQGFGGQPQHF. In DNA, the CDR3 is TGTGCCAGCAGTTTACAGGGGTTTGGCGGTCAGCCCCAGCATTTT. The V gene is TRBV7-2, the J gene TRBJ1-5, with 7 nucleotides matching TRBD1. Germline CDR1 SGHTA, CDR2 FQGNSA. With 6 bases clipped from V and 6 bases from J, the junction kept 11 bases outside the gene matches. The CDR3 contains 15 residues.

This clonotype showed up many times. The genes are TRBV14 and TRBJ2-2; no firm D call. CDR1 and CDR2 from the germline V gene are SGHDN and FVKESK. The CDR3 contains 15 residues. Trimming stripped 1 base from V and 1 base from J, with 7 bases between. Written as DNA, the CDR3 is TGTGCCAGCAGCCAAGTAGGCAGGAACACCGGGGAGCTGTTTTTT. Protein product: CASSQVGRNTGELFF.

V gene TRBV4-1 combines with J gene TRBJ1-5; 8 positions match TRBD1. V gave up 1 base and J gave up 0 bases; unmatched junction bases: 11. Germline CDR1 and CDR2: MGHRA and YSYEKL. This CDR3 has 19 residues. The CDR3 region is CASSQGPGTGSYSNQPQHF. The DNA of the CDR3 is TGCGCCAGCAGCCAAGGCCCCGGGACAGGCTCTTATAGCAATCAGCCCCAGCATTTT.

In DNA form, the CDR3 reads TGTGCCTGGAGCCACGGGGTTAATGAGCAGTTCTTC. Protein sequence: CAWSHGVNEQFF. The gene calls are TRBV30 and TRBJ2-1; tentatively, D is TRBD2 (5 bases). V lost 3 bases and J 7 bases, leaving 10 bases between the germline ends. CDR1 and CDR2 (germline): GTSNPN, SVGIG (reference sequence). The CDR3 contains 12 residues. The full variable domain, in which reference TRBV30 and TRBJ2-1 provide the parts outside the CDR3, is SQTIHQWPATLVQPVGSPLSLECTVEGTSNPNLYWYRQAAGRGLQLLFYSVGIGQISSEVPQNLSASRPQDRQFILSSKKLLLSDSGFYLCAWSHGVNEQFFGPGTRLTVL.

This clonotype was seen repeatedly, ten times or more. The V gene is TRBV2, the J gene TRBJ1-3; D ambiguous. The ends were cut back, 9 bases at V and 0 bases at J, with 18 bases in the middle. Germline CDR1 SNHLY, CDR2 FYNNEI. CDR3 length: 16 amino acids. The CDR3 nucleotides read TGTGCCAGTGAAGGCGAGGATTTCAACTCTGGAAACACCATATATTTT. This encodes CASEGEDFNSGNTIYF.

The genes are TRBV5-4 and TRBJ2-5, with D perhaps matching TRBD2 (6 bases). The V and J ends lost 4 bases and 5 bases respectively, with 15 bases between them. The V gene's germline CDR1 is SGHNT and CDR2 YYREEE (reference sequence). The CDR3 has 14 amino acids. CDR3 sequence: CASSRDGGRETQYF. The CDR3 nucleotides are TGTGCCAGCAGCAGAGACGGGGGAAGGGAGACCCAGTACTTC.

CDR3 in amino acids: CASSYLTGAATTSPLHF. CDR3 coding DNA: TGTGCCAGCAGTTACCTCACAGGGGCGGCTACAACTTCACCCCTCCACTTT. The chain couples TRBV12-3 or TRBV12-4 to TRBJ1-6, with 7 bases identical to TRBD1. The CDR3 has 17 amino acids. Losses at the gene ends were 4 bases for V and 9 bases for J; bases not matched to a gene: 15.

Many counts were recorded for this clonotype. This sequence joins TRBV6-1 and TRBJ2-7; 11 positions agree with TRBD2. The CDR3 spans 16 residues. Trimming took 4 bases from V and 3 from J; bases not matched to a gene: 8. Germline-derived CDR1 and CDR2 are MNHNS and SASEGT. The CDR3 loop is CASSVLAGESHYEQYF. CDR3 sequence (DNA): TGTGCCAGCAGTGTACTAGCGGGGGAGTCGCACTACGAGCAGTACTTC.

This clonotype was observed a few times. V and J are TRBV7-2 and TRBJ1-3; TRBD1 might be the D (5 bases). V was trimmed by 5 bases and J by 0 bases, leaving 14 bases between them. This CDR3 has 16 residues. CDR1 and CDR2 (germline): SGHTA, FQGNSA. The DNA for the CDR3 is TGTGCCAGCAGCCTACTGGAGGGGTTCTCTGGAAACACCATATATTTT. Encoded protein: CASSLLEGFSGNTIYF.

This clonotype occurred many times. The J gene is TRBJ2-5, the V gene TRBV27; TRBD2 matches 9 bases. The CDR3 runs 18 residues. Trimming cost V 1 base and J 0 bases; bases outside gene matches: 9. Germline V gene data show CDR1 as MNHEY and CDR2 as SMNVEV (reference sequence). This CDR3 is CASSLFGGGDVYQETQYF. The CDR3 nucleotides are TGTGCCAGCAGTTTATTCGGCGGGGGGGACGTGTACCAAGAGACCCAGTACTTC.

This clonotype was detected a few times. The chain is built from TRBV7-2 and TRBJ1-4, with 7 bases aligning to TRBD1. V lost 5 bases, J lost 3 bases, and 3 bases stayed unmatched. Germline CDR1 is SGHTA and CDR2 is FQGNSA. CDR3 size: 14 residues. CDR3 in DNA: TGTGCCAGCAGCCCGGGACAGTCTAATGAAAAACTGTTTTTT. Its protein is CASSPGQSNEKLFF.